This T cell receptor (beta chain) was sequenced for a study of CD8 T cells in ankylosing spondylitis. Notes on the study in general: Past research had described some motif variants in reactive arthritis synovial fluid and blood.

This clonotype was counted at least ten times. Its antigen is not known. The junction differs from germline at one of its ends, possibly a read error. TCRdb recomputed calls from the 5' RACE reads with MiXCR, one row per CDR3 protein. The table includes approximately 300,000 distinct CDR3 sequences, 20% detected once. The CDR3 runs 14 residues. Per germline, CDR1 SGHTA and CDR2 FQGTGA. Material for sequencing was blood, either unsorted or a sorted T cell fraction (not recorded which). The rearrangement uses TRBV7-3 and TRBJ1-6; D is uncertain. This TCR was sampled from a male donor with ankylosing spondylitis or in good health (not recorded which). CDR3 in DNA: TGTGCCAACAGCTCTGGCGTTGAGAATTCACCCCTCCACTTT. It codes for CANSSGVENSPLHF.